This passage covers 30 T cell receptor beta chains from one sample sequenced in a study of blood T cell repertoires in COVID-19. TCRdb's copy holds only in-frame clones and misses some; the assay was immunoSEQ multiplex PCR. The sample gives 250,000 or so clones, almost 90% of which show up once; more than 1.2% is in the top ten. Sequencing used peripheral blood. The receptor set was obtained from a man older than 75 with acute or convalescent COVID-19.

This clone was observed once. This CDR3 is CASSIWGVGNNSPLHF. The CDR3 DNA is TGTGCCAGTAGTATTTGGGGCGTGGGGAATAATTCACCCCTCCACTTT. J is TRBJ1-6 and V is TRBV19, with D tentatively TRBD1 (5 bases). Trimming took off 3 bases at V and 5 bases at J, with 14 bases between the two ends. Germline lookup yields CDR1 LNHDA and CDR2 SQIVND (reference sequence). The CDR3 has 16 residues.

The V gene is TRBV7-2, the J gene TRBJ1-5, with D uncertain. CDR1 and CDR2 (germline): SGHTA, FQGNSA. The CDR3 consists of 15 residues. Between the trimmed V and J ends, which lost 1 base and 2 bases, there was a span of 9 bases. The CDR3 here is CASSLVAGGNQPQHF. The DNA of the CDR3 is TGTGCCAGCAGCTTAGTGGCGGGCGGCAATCAGCCCCAGCATTTT.

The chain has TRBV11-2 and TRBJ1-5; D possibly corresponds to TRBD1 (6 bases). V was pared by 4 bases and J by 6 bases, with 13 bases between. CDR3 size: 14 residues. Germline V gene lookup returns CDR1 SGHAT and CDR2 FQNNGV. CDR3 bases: TGTGCCAGCAGCTGGGGGCAGGGAGCTCAGCCCCAGCATTTT. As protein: CASSWGQGAQPQHF. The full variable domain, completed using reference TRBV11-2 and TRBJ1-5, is EAGVAQSPRYKIIEKRQSVAFWCNPISGHATLYWYQQILGQGPKLLIQFQNNGVVDDSQLPKDRFSAERLKGVDSTLKIQPAKLEDSAVYLCASSWGQGAQPQHFGDGTRLSIL.

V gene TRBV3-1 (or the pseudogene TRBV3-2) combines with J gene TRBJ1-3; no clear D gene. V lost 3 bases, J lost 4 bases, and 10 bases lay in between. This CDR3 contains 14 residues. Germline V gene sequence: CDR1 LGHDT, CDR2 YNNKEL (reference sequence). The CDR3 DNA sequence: TGTGCCAGCAGCCATTCTGGAGAAGGAAACACCATATATTTT. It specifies CASSHSGEGNTIYF.

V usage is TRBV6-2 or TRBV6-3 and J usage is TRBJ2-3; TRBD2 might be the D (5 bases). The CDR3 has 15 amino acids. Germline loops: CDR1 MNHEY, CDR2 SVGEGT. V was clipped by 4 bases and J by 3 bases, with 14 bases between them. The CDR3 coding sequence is TGTGCCAGCAGTTTGTTCGGGTCGGGAACAGATACGCAGTATTTT. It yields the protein CASSLFGSGTDTQYF.

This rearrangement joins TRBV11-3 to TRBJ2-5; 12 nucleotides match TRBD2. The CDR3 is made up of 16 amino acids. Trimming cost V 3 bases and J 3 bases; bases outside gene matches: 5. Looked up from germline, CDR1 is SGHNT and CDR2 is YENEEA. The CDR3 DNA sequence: TGTGCCAGCAGCTTGGGGGCTAGCGGGAGGGAAGAGACCCAGTACTTC. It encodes CASSLGASGREETQYF. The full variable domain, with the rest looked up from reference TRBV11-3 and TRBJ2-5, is EAGVVQSPRYKIIEKKQPVAFWCNPISGHNTLYWYLQNLGQGPELLIRYENEEAVDDSQLPKDRFSAERLKGVDSTLKIQPAELGDSAVYLCASSLGASGREETQYFGPGTRLLVL.

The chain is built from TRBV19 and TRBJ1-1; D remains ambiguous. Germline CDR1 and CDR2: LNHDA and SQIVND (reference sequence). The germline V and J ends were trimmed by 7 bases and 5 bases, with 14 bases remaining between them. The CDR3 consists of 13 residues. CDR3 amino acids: CASTRLSGTEAFF. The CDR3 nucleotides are TGTGCCAGTACGCGACTAAGCGGGACTGAAGCTTTCTTT.

The CDR3 DNA follows: TGTGCCAGCAGTGAAGTTCCAGGGGCCTTTAATGAGCAGTTCTTC. Its translation: CASSEVPGAFNEQFF. The chain has TRBV6-1 and TRBJ2-1; possibly TRBD1 for D (6 bases). CDR3 size: 15 residues. Per the germline V gene, CDR1 is MNHNS and CDR2 is SASEGT. Trimming pared 1 base from V and 7 bases from J, leaving 14 bases between.

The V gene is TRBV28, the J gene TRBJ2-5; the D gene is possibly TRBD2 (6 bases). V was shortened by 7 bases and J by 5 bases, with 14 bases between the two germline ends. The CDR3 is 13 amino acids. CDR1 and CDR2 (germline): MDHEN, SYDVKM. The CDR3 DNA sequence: TGTGCCAGCAACGGTGGCGGGACGGAGACCCAGTACTTC. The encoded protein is CASNGGGTETQYF.

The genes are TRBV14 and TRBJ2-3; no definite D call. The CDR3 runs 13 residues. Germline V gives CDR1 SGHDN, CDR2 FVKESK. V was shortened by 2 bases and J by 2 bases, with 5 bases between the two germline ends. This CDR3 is CASSQHITDTQYF. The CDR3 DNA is TGTGCCAGCAGCCAACACATCACAGATACGCAGTATTTT.

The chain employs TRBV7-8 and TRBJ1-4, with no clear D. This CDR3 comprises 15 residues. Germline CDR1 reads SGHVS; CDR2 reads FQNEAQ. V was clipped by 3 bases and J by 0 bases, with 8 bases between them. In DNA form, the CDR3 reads TGTGCCAGCAGCTTTCGACGGGCAACTAATGAAAAACTGTTTTTT. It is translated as CASSFRRATNEKLFF.

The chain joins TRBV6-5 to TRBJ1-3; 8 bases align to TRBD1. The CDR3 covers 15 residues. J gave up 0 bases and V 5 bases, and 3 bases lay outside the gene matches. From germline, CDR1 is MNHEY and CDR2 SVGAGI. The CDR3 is CASSRDRSSGNTIYF. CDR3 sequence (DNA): TGTGCCAGCAGTCGGGACAGGAGCTCTGGAAACACCATATATTTT.

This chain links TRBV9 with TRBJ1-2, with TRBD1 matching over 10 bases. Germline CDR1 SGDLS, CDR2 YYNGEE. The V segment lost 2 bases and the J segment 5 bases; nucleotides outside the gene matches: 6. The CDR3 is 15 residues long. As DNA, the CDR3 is TGTGCCAGCAGCGTGCAGACAGGGGGCTCTTATGGCTACACCTTC. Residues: CASSVQTGGSYGYTF.

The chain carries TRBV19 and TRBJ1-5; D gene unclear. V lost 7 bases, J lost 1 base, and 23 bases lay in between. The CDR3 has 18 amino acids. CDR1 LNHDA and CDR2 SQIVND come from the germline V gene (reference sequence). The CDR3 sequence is CASIPGQFDAQSNQPQHF. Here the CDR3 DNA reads TGTGCCAGTATCCCGGGTCAGTTCGATGCTCAAAGCAATCAGCCCCAGCATTTT.

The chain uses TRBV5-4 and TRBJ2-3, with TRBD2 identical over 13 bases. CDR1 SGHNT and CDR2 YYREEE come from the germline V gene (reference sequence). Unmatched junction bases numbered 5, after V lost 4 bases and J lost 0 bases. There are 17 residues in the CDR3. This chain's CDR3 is CASSLGLAGASTDTQYF. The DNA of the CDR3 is TGTGCCAGCAGCCTCGGACTAGCGGGAGCTAGCACAGATACGCAGTATTTT.

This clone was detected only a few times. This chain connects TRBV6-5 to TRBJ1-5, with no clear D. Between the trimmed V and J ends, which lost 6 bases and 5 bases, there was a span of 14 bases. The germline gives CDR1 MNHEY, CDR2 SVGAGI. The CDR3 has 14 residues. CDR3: CASSPRGAHQPQHF. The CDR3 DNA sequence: TGTGCCAGCAGCCCACGGGGTGCCCATCAGCCCCAGCATTTT.

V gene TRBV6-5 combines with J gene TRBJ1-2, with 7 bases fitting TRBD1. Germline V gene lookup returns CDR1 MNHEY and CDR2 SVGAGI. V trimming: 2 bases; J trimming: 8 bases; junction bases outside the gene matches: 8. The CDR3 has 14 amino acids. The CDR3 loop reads CASSYLRDRRGYTF. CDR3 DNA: TGTGCCAGCAGTTACCTCAGGGACAGAAGAGGCTACACCTTC.

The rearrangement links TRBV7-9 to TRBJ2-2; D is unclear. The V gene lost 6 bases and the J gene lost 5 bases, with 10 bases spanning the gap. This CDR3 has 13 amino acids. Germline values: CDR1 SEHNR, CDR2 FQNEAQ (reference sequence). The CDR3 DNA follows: TGTGCCAGCAGTTCGACAACTACCGGGGAGCTGTTTTTT. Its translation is CASSSTTTGELFF.

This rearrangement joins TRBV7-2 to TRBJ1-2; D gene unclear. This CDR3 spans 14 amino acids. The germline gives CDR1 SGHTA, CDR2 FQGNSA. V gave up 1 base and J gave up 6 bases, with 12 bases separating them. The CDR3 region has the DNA TGTGCCAGCAGCTTAGTTATGGCAGTCGATGGCTACACCTTC. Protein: CASSLVMAVDGYTF.

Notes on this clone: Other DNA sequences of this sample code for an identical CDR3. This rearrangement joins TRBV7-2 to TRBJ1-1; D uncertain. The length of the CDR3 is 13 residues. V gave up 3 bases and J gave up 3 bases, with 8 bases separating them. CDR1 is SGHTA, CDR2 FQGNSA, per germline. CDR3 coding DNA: TGTGCCAGCAGCTTTCAGAGGGACACTGAAGCTTTCTTT. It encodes CASSFQRDTEAFF.

The CDR3 DNA reads as TGTGCCAGCAGTTTTTGGACAGGGGGCACCGGGGAGCTGTTTTTT. It encodes CASSFWTGGTGELFF. The rearrangement uses TRBV28 and TRBJ2-2, with TRBD1 identical over 10 bases. CDR3 length: 15 amino acids. V lost 3 bases to trimming and J lost 4 bases; unmatched junction nucleotides: 2. Germline CDR1 MDHEN, CDR2 SYDVKM.

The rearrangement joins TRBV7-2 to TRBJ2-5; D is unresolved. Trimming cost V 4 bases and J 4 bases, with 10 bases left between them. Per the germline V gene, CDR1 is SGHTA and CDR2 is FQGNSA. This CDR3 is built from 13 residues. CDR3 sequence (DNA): TGTGCCAGCAGCTACCAGCGACGAGAGACCCAGTACTTC. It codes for CASSYQRRETQYF.

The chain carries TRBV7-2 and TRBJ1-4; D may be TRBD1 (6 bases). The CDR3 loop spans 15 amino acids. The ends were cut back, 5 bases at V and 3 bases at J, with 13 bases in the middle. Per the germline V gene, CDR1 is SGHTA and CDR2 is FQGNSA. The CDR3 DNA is TGTGCCAGCAGCCGGGGGGCGCAGGCTAATGAAAAACTGTTTTTT. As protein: CASSRGAQANEKLFF.

This CDR3 reads CAISEREADTQYF. The CDR3 nucleotides read TGTGCCATCAGTGAGCGGGAGGCTGATACGCAGTATTTT. V is TRBV10-3 and J is TRBJ2-3; 7 bases line up with TRBD2. CDR1 and CDR2 from the germline V gene are ENHRY and SYGVKD. The CDR3 extends over 13 amino acids. The ends lost 2 bases at V and 6 bases at J; junction bases unmatched: 2.

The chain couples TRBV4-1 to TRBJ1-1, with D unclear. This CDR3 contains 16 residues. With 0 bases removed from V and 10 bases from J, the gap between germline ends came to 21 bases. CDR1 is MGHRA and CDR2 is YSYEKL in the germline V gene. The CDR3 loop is CASSQDLVARDNGAFF. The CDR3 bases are TGCGCCAGCAGCCAAGATTTGGTGGCCCGGGATAATGGAGCTTTCTTT.

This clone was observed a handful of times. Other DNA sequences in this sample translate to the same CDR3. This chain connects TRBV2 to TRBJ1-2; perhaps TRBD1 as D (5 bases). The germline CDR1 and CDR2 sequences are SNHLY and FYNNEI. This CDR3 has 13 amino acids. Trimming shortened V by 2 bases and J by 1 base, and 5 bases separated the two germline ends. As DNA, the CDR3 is TGTGCCAGCAGTGAACAGGGTAACTATGGCTACACCTTC. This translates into CASSEQGNYGYTF.

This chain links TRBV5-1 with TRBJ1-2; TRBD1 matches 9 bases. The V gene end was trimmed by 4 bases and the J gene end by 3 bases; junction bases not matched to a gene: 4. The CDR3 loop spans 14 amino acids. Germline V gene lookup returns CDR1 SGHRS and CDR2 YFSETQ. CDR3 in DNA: TGCGCCAGCAGCAAACAGGGGGCGGACTATGGCTACACCTTC. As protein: CASSKQGADYGYTF. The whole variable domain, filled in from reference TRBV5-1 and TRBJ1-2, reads KAGVTQTPRYLIKTRGQQVTLSCSPISGHRSVSWYQQTPGQGLQFLFEYFSETQRNKGNFPGRFSGRQFSNSRSEMNVSTLELGDSALYLCASSKQGADYGYTFGSGTRLTVV.

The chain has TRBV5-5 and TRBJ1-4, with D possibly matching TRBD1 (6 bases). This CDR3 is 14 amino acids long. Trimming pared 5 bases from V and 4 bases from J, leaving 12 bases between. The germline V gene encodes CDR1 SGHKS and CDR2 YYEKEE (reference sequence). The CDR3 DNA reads TGTGCCAGCAGATTAGGGGGTCTTAATGAAAAACTGTTTTTT. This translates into CASRLGGLNEKLFF.

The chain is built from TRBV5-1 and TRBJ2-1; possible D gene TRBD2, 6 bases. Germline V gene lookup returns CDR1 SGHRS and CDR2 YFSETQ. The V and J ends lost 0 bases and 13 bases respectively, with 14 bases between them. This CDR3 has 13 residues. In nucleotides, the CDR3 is TGCGCCAGCAGCTTGGAGACGGGAGTGCAACAGTTCTTC. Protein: CASSLETGVQQFF.

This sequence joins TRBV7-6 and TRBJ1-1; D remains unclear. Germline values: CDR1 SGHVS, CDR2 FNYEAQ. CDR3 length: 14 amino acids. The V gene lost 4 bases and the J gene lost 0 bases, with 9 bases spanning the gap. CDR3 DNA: TGTGCCAGCAGCTCTGAGATGATGAACACTGAAGCTTTCTTT. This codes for CASSSEMMNTEAFF.